These 18 T cell receptor beta chains share one sample of origin, sequenced in a study of CD8+ T cells in alopecia areata. After isolation, RNA underwent reverse transcription to generate cDNA as the sequencing template. TCRdb keeps only in-frame clones here, not all; method: immunoSEQ multiplex PCR. This sample has more than 95,000 clones, with around 48% found just once. Sequenced: NKG2D-low CD8+ T cells sorted from blood. The receptors here all came from a human donor with alopecia areata.

Comments on this clone: Other DNA sequences in the sample encode the same CDR3. The chain carries TRBV29-1 and TRBJ2-3, with D maybe TRBD1 (5 bases). Trimming took off 6 bases at V and 4 bases at J, with 8 bases between the two ends. The CDR3 length is 11 residues. The germline CDR1 and CDR2 sequences are SQVTM and ANQGSEA. Written as DNA, the CDR3 is TGCAGCGTCAGGGCCCCAGATACGCAGTATTTT. Amino acid sequence: CSVRAPDTQYF.

This clone has just a few counts. The chain uses TRBV5-1 and TRBJ2-7; 7 nucleotides align to TRBD1. Germline V gives CDR1 SGHRS, CDR2 YFSETQ. With V trimmed by 0 bases and J by 7 bases, 7 bases remained unmatched. CDR3 length: 14 amino acids. The CDR3 is CASSLDRGSREQYF. CDR3 nucleotide sequence: TGCGCCAGCAGCTTGGACAGGGGATCGCGGGAGCAGTACTTC.

The chain recombines TRBV15 with TRBJ2-2, with no clear D. V was trimmed by 0 bases and J by 4 bases, leaving 9 bases between them. In germline, CDR1 is LNHNV, CDR2 YYDKDF (reference sequence). The CDR3 totals 15 residues. This chain's CDR3 is CATSRELVGTGELFF. The CDR3 nucleotides are TGTGCCACCAGCAGAGAACTCGTTGGCACCGGGGAGCTGTTTTTT. The variable domain in full, with the rest retrieved from reference TRBV15 and TRBJ2-2, is DAMVIQNPRYQVTQFGKPVTLSCSQTLNHNVMYWYQQKSSQAPKLLFHYYDKDFNNEADTPDNFQSRRPNTSFCFLDIRSPGLGDTAMYLCATSRELVGTGELFFGEGSRLTVL.

The sample holds a few counts of this clone. The chain has TRBV28 and TRBJ2-3; D possibly corresponds to TRBD2 (5 bases). CDR3 length equals 15 residues. V was shortened by 6 bases and J by 8 bases, with 21 bases between the two germline ends. Germline CDR1 and CDR2: MDHEN and SYDVKM. Here the CDR3 DNA reads TGTGCCAGCAGCGCAAGGACGGGGAAGTTAGTTACGCAGTATTTT. Translating gives CASSARTGKLVTQYF.

This clone was seen a few times. The chain employs TRBV29-1 and TRBJ2-4; D might be TRBD1 or TRBD2, each matching 5 bases. The CDR3 consists of 12 residues. Germline V gives CDR1 SQVTM, CDR2 ANQGSEA. V gave up 4 bases and J gave up 7 bases, with 11 bases separating them. The CDR3 nucleotides are TGCAGCGTTGTAGGGGACGGGAACATTCAGTACTTC. Protein product: CSVVGDGNIQYF.

This sequence joins TRBV20-1 and TRBJ1-2; no clear D. The germline CDR1 and CDR2 sequences are DFQATT and SNEGSKA (reference sequence). V was pared by 8 bases and J by 7 bases, with 5 bases between. This CDR3 spans 8 amino acids. The CDR3 nucleotides are TGCAGTTGGGGTGGCTACACCTTC. Protein product: CSWGGYTF.

The rearrangement joins TRBV29-1 to TRBJ2-5, with D hard to call. V lost 4 bases to trimming and J lost 3 bases, with 9 bases between them. The length of the CDR3 is 12 residues. In germline, CDR1 is SQVTM, CDR2 ANQGSEA. In nucleotides, the CDR3 is TGCAGCGTTGTGGACGGTGAAGAGACCCAGTACTTC. Translated, it gives CSVVDGEETQYF. Filled out from reference TRBV29-1 and TRBJ2-5, the complete variable domain reads SAVISQKPSRDICQRGTSLTIQCQVDSQVTMMFWYRQQPGQSLTLIATANQGSEATYESGFVIDKFPISRPNLTFSTLTVSNMSPEDSSIYLCSVVDGEETQYFGPGTRLLVL.

The chain joins TRBV6-5 to TRBJ2-6; D unclear. Trimming removed 6 bases from V and 0 bases from J, with 9 bases in between. Germline CDR1 MNHEY, CDR2 SVGAGI. The CDR3 runs 15 residues. The CDR3 bases are TGTGCCAGCAGCCTCCACAGCTCTGGGGCCAACGTCCTGACTTTC. Translation: CASSLHSSGANVLTF.

This clone was observed a handful of times. V is TRBV29-1 and J is TRBJ2-7, with D perhaps matching TRBD2 (6 bases). This CDR3 spans 11 amino acids. Trimming stripped 7 bases from V and 7 bases from J, with 14 bases between. CDR1 is SQVTM and CDR2 is ANQGSEA in the germline V gene. CDR3 in amino acids: CSGRLEAEQYF. The CDR3 region has the DNA TGCAGCGGCCGACTAGAAGCAGAGCAGTACTTC.

The chain joins TRBV28 to TRBJ1-6; tentative D call: TRBD1 (6 bases). V was cut by 5 bases and J by 9 bases, with 14 bases left in between. This CDR3 is built from 14 residues. Germline CDR1 reads MDHEN; CDR2 reads SYDVKM. In DNA, the CDR3 is TGTGCCAGCAGTGTTACAGGGAACGGTTCACCCCTCCACTTT. Translation gives CASSVTGNGSPLHF.

This clone was detected only once. The CDR3 DNA reads TGTGCCAGCAGTCCCGTAGCGGGAGGGGCCTACGAGCAGTACTTC. This codes for CASSPVAGGAYEQYF. The V and J genes are TRBV27 and TRBJ2-7; 11 bases are shared with TRBD2. Germline CDR1 MNHEY, CDR2 SMNVEV (reference sequence). This CDR3 has 15 amino acids. Losses at the gene ends were 5 bases for V and 2 bases for J; bases not matched to a gene: 5.

In its sample, this clone was seen a few times. This chain joins TRBV19 and TRBJ2-2; 7 positions agree with TRBD1. This CDR3 comprises 17 residues. CDR1 LNHDA and CDR2 SQIVND come from the germline V gene (reference sequence). V was pared by 7 bases and J by 7 bases, with 18 bases of the junction left unmatched. CDR3 in DNA: TGTGCCAGTACCTACGAGGACAGGATCTCTAGTGGCGGGGAGCTGTTTTTT. Protein: CASTYEDRISSGGELFF.

This chain uses TRBV11-2 with TRBJ2-7; TRBD1 is a possible D gene (6 bases). Trimming removed 4 bases at V and 7 bases at J, with 11 bases between. The length of the CDR3 is 12 residues. The germline gives CDR1 SGHAT, CDR2 FQNNGV. This CDR3 is CASSSQGAEQYF. In nucleotides, the CDR3 is TGTGCCAGCAGCTCACAGGGAGCAGAGCAGTACTTC.

This clone was recorded a few times. This sample also contains other DNA sequences that code for the same CDR3. The chain has TRBV30 and TRBJ2-7; D call uncertain. The length of the CDR3 is 12 residues. Germline V gives CDR1 GTSNPN, CDR2 SVGIG (reference sequence). Trimming shortened V by 0 bases and J by 3 bases, and 6 bases separated the two germline ends. The CDR3 DNA reads as TGTGCCTGGAGTGTACGGCTCTACGAGCAGTACTTC. The encoded protein is CAWSVRLYEQYF.

DNA for the CDR3: TGCAGCGTTGAAGAGACCGCTTATGGCTACACCTTC. Translating gives CSVEETAYGYTF. The chain combines TRBV29-1 with TRBJ1-2; no firm D call. Germline loops: CDR1 SQVTM, CDR2 ANQGSEA. Trimming pared 0 bases from V and 5 bases from J, leaving 7 bases between. The CDR3 loop spans 12 amino acids.

The V call is TRBV7-8, the J call TRBJ2-2, with 12 bases fitting TRBD2. Germline values: CDR1 SGHVS, CDR2 FQNEAQ. CDR3 size: 15 residues. V shed 6 bases and J 3 bases; nucleotides not matched to a gene: 2. The CDR3 region has the DNA TGTGCCAGCAGTCGACTAGCGGGGGACACCGGGGAGCTGTTTTTT. This codes for CASSRLAGDTGELFF. The whole variable domain, remainder taken from reference TRBV7-8 and TRBJ2-2, is GAGVSQSPRYKVAKRGQDVALRCDPISGHVSLFWYQQALGQGPEFLTYFQNEAQLDKSGLPSDRFFAERPEGSVSTLKIQRTQQEDSAVYLCASSRLAGDTGELFFGEGSRLTVL.

V gene TRBV29-1 combines with J gene TRBJ1-2; TRBD1 matches 9 bases. CDR1 is SQVTM and CDR2 is ANQGSEA in the germline V gene. This CDR3 region has 13 residues. The ends lost 5 bases at V and 3 bases at J; junction bases unmatched: 4. DNA for the CDR3: TGCAGCGTTACAGGGGGCGCCCACTATGGCTACACCTTC. Translated: CSVTGGAHYGYTF.

This chain connects TRBV5-1 to TRBJ2-7, with D possibly called TRBD1 or TRBD2 (5 bases each). V lost 0 bases and J 3 bases, leaving 16 bases between the germline ends. This CDR3 comprises 16 residues. Germline CDR1 and CDR2: SGHRS and YFSETQ. The DNA for the CDR3 is TGCGCCAGCAGCTTGGAAGTGGGAACAGGAGGCTACGAGCAGTACTTC. It encodes CASSLEVGTGGYEQYF.